This TCR beta chain was sequenced for a study of blood T cell repertoires in COVID-19. Looked up from germline, CDR1 is KGHSH and CDR2 is LQKENI. This CDR3 has 14 amino acids. V was trimmed by 0 bases and J by 1 base, leaving 6 bases between them. Profiling relied on immunoSEQ multiplex PCR, and the TCRdb table lists in-frame clones only, not all of them. The sample carries about 170,000 clones, 70% to 90% recorded once. The receptor comes from a woman older than 75 with COVID-19, enrolled during active disease. The chain is built from TRBV18 and TRBJ2-5; D may be TRBD1 (5 bases). The sequenced material came from peripheral blood. Written as DNA, the CDR3 is TGTGCCAGCTCACCACCGACAGTCCAAGAGACCCAGTACTTC. Residues: CASSPPTVQETQYF. Combining the CDR3 with reference TRBV18 and TRBJ2-5 gives the whole variable domain NAGVMQNPRHLVRRRGQEARLRCSPMKGHSHVYWYRQLPEEGLKFMVYLQKENIIDESGMPKERFSAEFPKEGPSILRIQQVVRGDSAAYFCASSPPTVQETQYFGPGTRLLVL.